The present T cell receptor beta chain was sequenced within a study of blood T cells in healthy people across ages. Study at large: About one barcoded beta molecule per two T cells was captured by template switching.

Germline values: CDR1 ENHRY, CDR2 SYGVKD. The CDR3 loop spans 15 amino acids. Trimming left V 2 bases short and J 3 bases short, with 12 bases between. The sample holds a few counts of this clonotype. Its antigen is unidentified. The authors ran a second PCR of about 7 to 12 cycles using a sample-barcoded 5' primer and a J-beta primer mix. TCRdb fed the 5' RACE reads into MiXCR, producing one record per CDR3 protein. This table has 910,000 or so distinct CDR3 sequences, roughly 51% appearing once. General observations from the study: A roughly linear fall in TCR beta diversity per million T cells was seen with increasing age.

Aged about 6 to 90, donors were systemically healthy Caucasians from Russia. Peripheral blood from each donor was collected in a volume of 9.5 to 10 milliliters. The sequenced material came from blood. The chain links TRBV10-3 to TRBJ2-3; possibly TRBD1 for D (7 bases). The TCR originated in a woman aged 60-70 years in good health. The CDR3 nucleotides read TGTGCCATCAGTGAGGGACAGGAGGGGACAGATACGCAGTATTTT. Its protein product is CAISEGQEGTDTQYF.